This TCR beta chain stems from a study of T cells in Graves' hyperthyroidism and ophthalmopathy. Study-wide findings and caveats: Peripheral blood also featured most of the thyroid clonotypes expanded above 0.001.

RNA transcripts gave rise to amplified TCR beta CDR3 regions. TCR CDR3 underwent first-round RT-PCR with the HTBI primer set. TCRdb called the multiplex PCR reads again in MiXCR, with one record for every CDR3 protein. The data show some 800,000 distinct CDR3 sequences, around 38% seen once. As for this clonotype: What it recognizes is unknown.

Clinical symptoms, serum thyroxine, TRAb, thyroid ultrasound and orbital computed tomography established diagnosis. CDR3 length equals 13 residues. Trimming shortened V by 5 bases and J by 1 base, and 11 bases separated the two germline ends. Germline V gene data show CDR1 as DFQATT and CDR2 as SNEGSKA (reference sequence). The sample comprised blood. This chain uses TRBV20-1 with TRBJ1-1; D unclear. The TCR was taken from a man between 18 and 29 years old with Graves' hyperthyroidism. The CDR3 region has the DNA TGCAGTGCTGCGCGGGGAGAGAACACTGAAGCTTTCTTT. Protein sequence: CSAARGENTEAFF.